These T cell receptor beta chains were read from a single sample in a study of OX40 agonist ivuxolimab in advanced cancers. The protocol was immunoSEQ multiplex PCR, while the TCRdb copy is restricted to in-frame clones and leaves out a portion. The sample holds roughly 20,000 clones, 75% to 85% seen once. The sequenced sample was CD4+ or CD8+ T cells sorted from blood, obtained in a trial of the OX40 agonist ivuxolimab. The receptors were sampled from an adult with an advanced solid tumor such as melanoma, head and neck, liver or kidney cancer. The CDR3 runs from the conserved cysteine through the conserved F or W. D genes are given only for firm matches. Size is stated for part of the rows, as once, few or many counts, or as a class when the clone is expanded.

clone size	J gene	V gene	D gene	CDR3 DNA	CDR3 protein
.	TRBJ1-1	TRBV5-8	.	TGTGCCAGCAGCTTTAGACCAAGCAGTCCAAAAAACACTGAAGCTTTCTTT	CASSFRPSSPKNTEAFF
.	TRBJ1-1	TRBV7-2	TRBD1	TGTGCCAGCAGCTTAGACAGGGGCAGAACTGAAGCTTTCTTT	CASSLDRGRTEAFF
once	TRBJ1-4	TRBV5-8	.	TGTGCCAGCAGCTTGAACACCGGGCAGATTAATGAAAAACTGTTTTTT	CASSLNTGQINEKLFF
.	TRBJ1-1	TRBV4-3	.	TGCGCCAGCAGCCAAGTAAAGAACACTGAAGCTTTCTTT	CASSQVKNTEAFF
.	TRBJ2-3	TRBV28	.	TGTGCCAGCAGTTTAATGGCCGACACAGATACGCAGTATTTT	CASSLMADTDTQYF
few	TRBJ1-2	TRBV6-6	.	TGTGCCAGCAGTTACTCAGGGAGGGAGGATGGCTACACCTTC	CASSYSGREDGYTF
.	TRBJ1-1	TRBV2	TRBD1	TGTGCCGGGGACAGGGGGTCGAACACTGAAGCTTTCTTT	CAGDRGSNTEAFF
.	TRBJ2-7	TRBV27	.	TGTGCCAGCAGTTTATCCACGACGGGGGGCGGTTCCGAGCAGTACTTC	CASSLSTTGGGSEQYF
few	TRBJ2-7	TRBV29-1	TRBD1	TGCAGCGTTGCGGGACAGACCTACGAGCAGTACTTC	CSVAGQTYEQYF
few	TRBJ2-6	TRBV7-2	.	TGTGCCAGCAGCTCAGGGGTGACTGGGGCCAACGTCCTGACTTTC	CASSSGVTGANVLTF
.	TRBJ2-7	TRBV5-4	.	TGTGCCAGCAGCTTATGGGACGAGCAGTACTTC	CASSLWDEQYF
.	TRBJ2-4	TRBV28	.	TGTGCCAGCAGTTCTGGCGGGTCGGTCATTCAGTACTTC	CASSSGGSVIQYF
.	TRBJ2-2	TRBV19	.	TGTGCCAGTAGCACCGGGACAATGAACACCGGGGAGCTGTTTTTT	CASSTGTMNTGELFF
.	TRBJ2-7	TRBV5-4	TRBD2	TGTGCCAGCAGTCCCGGGACTAGCGGGGTAGGCTACGAGCAGTACTTC	CASSPGTSGVGYEQYF
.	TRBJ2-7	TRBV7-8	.	TGTGCCAGCAGCTTAGGTGCCTACGAGCAGTACTTC	CASSLGAYEQYF
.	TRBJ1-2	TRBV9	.	TGTGCCAGCAGCCTCTCAGGAGGGCTCTATGGCTACACCTTC	CASSLSGGLYGYTF
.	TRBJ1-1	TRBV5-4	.	TGTGCCAGCAGCTCCGTGGCGGGGGGCCAGAACACTGAAGCTTTCTTT	CASSSVAGGQNTEAFF
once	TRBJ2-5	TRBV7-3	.	TGTGCCAGCAGCTTAACCGGAACCTCCCGGAGGGAGACCCAGTACTTC	CASSLTGTSRRETQYF
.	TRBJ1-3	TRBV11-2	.	TGTGCCAGCAGCTCTCAAAGCTCTGGAAACACCATATATTTT	CASSSQSSGNTIYF
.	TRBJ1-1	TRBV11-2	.	TGTGCCAGCAGCTCCGCGGTGGAGAGCACTGAAGCTTTCTTT	CASSSAVESTEAFF
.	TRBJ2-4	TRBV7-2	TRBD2	TGTGCCAGCAGCGCGGGCCTAGCGGGGGACAAAAACATTCAGTACTTC	CASSAGLAGDKNIQYF
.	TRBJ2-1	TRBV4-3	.	TGCGCCAGCAGCCAAGGGAGGGTGGGCGCTGAGCAGTTCTTC	CASSQGRVGAEQFF
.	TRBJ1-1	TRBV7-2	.	TGTGCCAGCAGCTTTCAACAATACACTGAAGCTTTCTTT	CASSFQQYTEAFF
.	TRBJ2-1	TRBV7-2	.	TGTGCCAGCAGCTTAATCGGAGCGGGCCCTTACAATGAGCAGTTCTTC	CASSLIGAGPYNEQFF